These 9 T cell receptor beta chains originate from one sample sequenced in a study of T cell repertoires in ileal Crohn's disease. The repertoire was sequenced with immunoSEQ multiplex PCR; TCRdb's copy has only in-frame clones and lacks some. The sample consists of thousands of clones, more than 75% of them appearing once. The sample was ileal tissue. These receptors all stem from an adult with Crohn's disease.

The chain recombines TRBV5-5 with TRBJ1-1; TRBD1 matches 10 bases. The CDR3 totals 17 residues. Germline trimming cut 4 bases from V and 0 bases from J; bases unmatched to any gene: 9. The germline gives CDR1 SGHKS, CDR2 YYEKEE (reference sequence). CDR3 protein: CASSIRDRGYMNTEAFF. The CDR3 nucleotides read TGTGCCAGCAGCATCCGGGACAGGGGATACATGAACACTGAAGCTTTCTTT.

This clone was recorded once. V and J are TRBV7-9 and TRBJ1-5; D not certain. Trimming removed 7 bases at V and 5 bases at J, with 12 bases between. The CDR3 runs to 13 residues. CDR1 and CDR2 from the germline V gene are SEHNR and FQNEAQ (reference sequence). In DNA, the CDR3 is TGTGCCAGCACGCCGGGTGGAGATCAGCCCCAGCATTTT. Protein sequence: CASTPGGDQPQHF.

The CDR3 region has the DNA TGCAGTGCGAGGGACTTCCCATTCCAGTTCTTC. Translated: CSARDFPFQFF. The chain joins TRBV20-1 to TRBJ2-1; TRBD2 might be the D (6 bases). The germline gives CDR1 DFQATT, CDR2 SNEGSKA (reference sequence). Deletions cut 6 bases from V and 13 bases from J, with 16 bases between. The CDR3 has 11 residues.

The chain couples TRBV5-4 to TRBJ2-7, with 7 bases fitting TRBD2. Unmatched junction bases numbered 16, after V lost 4 bases and J lost 6 bases. The germline V gene has CDR1 SGHNT and CDR2 YYREEE (reference sequence). The CDR3 is 16 amino acids. The CDR3 is CASSPGLRTGGIEQYF. The CDR3 DNA reads as TGTGCCAGCAGCCCCGGATTGAGGACGGGGGGAATCGAGCAGTACTTC.

V usage is TRBV6-1 and J usage is TRBJ1-1; 7 positions agree with TRBD1. The CDR3 is 14 amino acids. The germline V gene encodes CDR1 MNHNS and CDR2 SASEGT. V shed 7 bases and J 1 base; nucleotides not matched to a gene: 6. CDR3 sequence: CASKFTGENTEAFF. The CDR3 coding sequence is TGTGCCAGCAAGTTCACAGGGGAGAACACTGAAGCTTTCTTT.

The chain links TRBV19 to TRBJ1-2; the D is unclear. V lost 7 bases and J 3 bases, leaving 6 bases between the germline ends. Germline V lookup: CDR1 LNHDA, CDR2 SQIVND (reference sequence). The CDR3 has 11 residues. The CDR3 loop is CASNTDYGYTF. The CDR3 DNA reads as TGTGCCAGTAATACAGACTATGGCTACACCTTC.

By share, this clone counts as medium-sized. The chain recombines TRBV4-1 with TRBJ1-2; TRBD1 matches at 11 bases. After removal of 0 bases from V and 3 bases from J, the junction contained 3 bases not matched to a gene. Germline-derived CDR1 and CDR2 are MGHRA and YSYEKL. CDR3 length: 16 amino acids. CDR3 protein: CASSQDRDRGDYGYTF. CDR3 nucleotide sequence: TGCGCCAGCAGCCAAGATAGGGACAGGGGGGACTATGGCTACACCTTC.

The rearrangement joins TRBV2 to TRBJ2-5; a possible D gene is TRBD2 (5 bases). V lost 3 bases and J lost 2, with 10 bases in between. CDR1 and CDR2 from the germline V gene are SNHLY and FYNNEI. CDR3 size: 14 residues. The CDR3 coding sequence is TGTGCCAGCAGTGAGTCTCGGGGTCAAGAGACCCAGTACTTC. It encodes CASSESRGQETQYF. Full variable domain (rest looked up from reference TRBV2 and TRBJ2-5): EPEVTQTPSHQVTQMGQEVILRCVPISNHLYFYWYRQILGQKVEFLVSFYNNEISEKSEIFDDQFSVERPDGSNFTLKIRSTKLEDSAMYFCASSESRGQETQYFGPGTRLLVL.

The chain carries TRBV4-3 and TRBJ1-1; D is uncertain. The germline V gene encodes CDR1 LGHNA and CDR2 YSLEER. V was pared by 3 bases and J by 1 base, with 9 bases between. This CDR3 region has 14 residues. The CDR3 nucleotides read TGCGCCAGCAGCCATTTAAAGCCGAACACTGAAGCTTTCTTT. Its translation is CASSHLKPNTEAFF.